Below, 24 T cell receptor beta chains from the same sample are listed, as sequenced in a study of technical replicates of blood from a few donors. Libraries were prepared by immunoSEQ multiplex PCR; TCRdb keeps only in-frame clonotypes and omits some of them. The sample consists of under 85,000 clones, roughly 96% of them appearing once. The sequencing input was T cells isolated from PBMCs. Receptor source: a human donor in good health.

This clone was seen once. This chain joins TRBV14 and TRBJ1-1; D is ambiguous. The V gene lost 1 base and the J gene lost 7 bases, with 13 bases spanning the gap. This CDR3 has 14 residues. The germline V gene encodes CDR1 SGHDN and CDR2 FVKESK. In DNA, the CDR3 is TGTGCCAGCAGCCAAGTTATGGTCCGAGATGAAGCTTTCTTT. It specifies CASSQVMVRDEAFF.

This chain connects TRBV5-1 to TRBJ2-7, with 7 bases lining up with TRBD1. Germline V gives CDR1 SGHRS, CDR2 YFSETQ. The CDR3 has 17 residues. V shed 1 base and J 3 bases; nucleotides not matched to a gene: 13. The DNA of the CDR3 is TGCGCCAGCAGCTTGTTCGACGACGACAGGGATCGCTACGAGCAGTACTTC. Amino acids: CASSLFDDDRDRYEQYF.

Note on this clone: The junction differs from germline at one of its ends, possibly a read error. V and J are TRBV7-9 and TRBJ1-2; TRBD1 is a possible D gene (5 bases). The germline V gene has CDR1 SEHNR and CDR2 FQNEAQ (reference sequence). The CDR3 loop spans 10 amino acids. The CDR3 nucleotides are TGCCTGGGGGGTCCCGATGGCTACACCTTC. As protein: CLGGPDGYTF.

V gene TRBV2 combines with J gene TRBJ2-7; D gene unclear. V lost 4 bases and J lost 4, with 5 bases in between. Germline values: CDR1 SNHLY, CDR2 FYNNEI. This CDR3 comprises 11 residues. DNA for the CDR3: TGTGCCAGCAGTGCTTTATACGAGCAGTACTTC. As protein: CASSALYEQYF. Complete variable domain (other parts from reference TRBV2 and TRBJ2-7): EPEVTQTPSHQVTQMGQEVILRCVPISNHLYFYWYRQILGQKVEFLVSFYNNEISEKSEIFDDQFSVERPDGSNFTLKIRSTKLEDSAMYFCASSALYEQYFGPGTRLTVT.

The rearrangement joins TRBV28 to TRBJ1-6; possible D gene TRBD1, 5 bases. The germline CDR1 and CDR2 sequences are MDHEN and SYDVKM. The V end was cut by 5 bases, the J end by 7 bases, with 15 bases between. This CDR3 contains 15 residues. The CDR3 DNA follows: TGTGCCAGCAGTGGGGGGGACTTGGCCAATTCACCCCTCCACTTT. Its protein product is CASSGGDLANSPLHF. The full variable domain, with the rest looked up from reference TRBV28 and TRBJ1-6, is DVKVTQSSRYLVKRTGEKVFLECVQDMDHENMFWYRQDPGLGLRLIYFSYDVKMKEKGDIPEGYSVSREKKERFSLILESASTNQTSMYLCASSGGDLANSPLHFGNGTRLTVT.

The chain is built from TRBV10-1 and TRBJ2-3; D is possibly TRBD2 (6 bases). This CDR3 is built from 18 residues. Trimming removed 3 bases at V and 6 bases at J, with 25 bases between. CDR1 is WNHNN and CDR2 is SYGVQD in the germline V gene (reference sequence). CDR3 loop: CASSDRMLASAEEDTQYF. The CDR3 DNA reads TGCGCCAGCAGTGATCGCATGTTGGCTAGCGCGGAGGAGGATACGCAGTATTTT.

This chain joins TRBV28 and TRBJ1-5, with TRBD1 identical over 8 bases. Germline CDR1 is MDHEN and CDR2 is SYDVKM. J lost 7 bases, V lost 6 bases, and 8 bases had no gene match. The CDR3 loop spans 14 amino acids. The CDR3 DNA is TGTGCCAGCAGCACACTCAGGGGGCGACAGCCCCAGCATTTT. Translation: CASSTLRGRQPQHF. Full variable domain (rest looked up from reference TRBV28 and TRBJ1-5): DVKVTQSSRYLVKRTGEKVFLECVQDMDHENMFWYRQDPGLGLRLIYFSYDVKMKEKGDIPEGYSVSREKKERFSLILESASTNQTSMYLCASSTLRGRQPQHFGDGTRLSIL.

The CDR3 bases are TGTGCCAGCAGTCGTACGGTGCTCACAGATACGCAGTATTTT. Encoded protein: CASSRTVLTDTQYF. This sequence joins TRBV6-1 and TRBJ2-3, with D hard to call. Per germline, CDR1 MNHNS and CDR2 SASEGT. This CDR3 is built from 14 residues. Trimming removed 5 bases from V and 2 bases from J, with 11 bases in between.

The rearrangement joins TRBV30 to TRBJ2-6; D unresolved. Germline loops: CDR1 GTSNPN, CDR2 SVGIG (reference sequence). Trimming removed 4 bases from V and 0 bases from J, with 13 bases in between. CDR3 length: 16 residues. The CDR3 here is CAWNSQEHSGANVLTF. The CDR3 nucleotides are TGTGCCTGGAACTCCCAGGAACACTCTGGGGCCAACGTCCTGACTTTC.

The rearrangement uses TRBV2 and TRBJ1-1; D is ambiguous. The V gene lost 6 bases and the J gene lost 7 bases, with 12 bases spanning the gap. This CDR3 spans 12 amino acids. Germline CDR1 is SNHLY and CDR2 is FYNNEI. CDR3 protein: CASRPTRGEAFF. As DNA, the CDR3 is TGTGCCAGCAGACCCACTCGGGGTGAAGCTTTCTTT.

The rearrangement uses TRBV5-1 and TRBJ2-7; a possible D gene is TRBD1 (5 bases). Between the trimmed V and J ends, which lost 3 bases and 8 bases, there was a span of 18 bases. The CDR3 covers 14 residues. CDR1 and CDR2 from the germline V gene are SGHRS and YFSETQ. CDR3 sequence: CASSSLDRGGKQYF. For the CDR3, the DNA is TGCGCCAGCAGCTCCCTTGATAGGGGTGGCAAGCAGTACTTC.

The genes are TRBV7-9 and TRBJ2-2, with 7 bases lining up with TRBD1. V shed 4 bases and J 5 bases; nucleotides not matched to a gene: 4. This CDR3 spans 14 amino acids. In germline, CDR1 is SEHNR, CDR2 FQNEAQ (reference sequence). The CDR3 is CASSSGQETGELFF. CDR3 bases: TGTGCCAGCAGCTCCGGACAGGAAACCGGGGAGCTGTTTTTT. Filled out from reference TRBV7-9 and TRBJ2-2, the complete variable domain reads DTGVSQNPRHKITKRGQNVTFRCDPISEHNRLYWYRQTLGQGPEFLTYFQNEAQLEKSRLLSDRFSAERPKGSFSTLEIQRTEQGDSAMYLCASSSGQETGELFFGEGSRLTVL.

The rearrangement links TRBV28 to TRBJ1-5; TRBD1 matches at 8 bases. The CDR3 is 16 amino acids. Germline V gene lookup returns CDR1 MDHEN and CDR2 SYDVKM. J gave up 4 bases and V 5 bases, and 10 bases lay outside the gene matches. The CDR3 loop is CASSPTSRGPNQPQHF. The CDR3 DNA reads TGTGCCAGCAGTCCAACATCCAGGGGGCCAAATCAGCCCCAGCATTTT.

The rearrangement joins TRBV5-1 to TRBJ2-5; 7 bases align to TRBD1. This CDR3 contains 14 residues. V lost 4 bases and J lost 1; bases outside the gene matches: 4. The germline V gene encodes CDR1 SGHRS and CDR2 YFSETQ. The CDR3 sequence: CASSVGQSQETQYF. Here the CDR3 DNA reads TGCGCCAGCAGCGTGGGACAGTCCCAAGAGACCCAGTACTTC.

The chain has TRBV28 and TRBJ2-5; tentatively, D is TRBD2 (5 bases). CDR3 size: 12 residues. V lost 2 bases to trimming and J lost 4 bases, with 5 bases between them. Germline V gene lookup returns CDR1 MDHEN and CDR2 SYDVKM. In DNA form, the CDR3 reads TGTGCCAGCAGTTTACGGGGAGAGACCCAGTACTTC. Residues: CASSLRGETQYF.

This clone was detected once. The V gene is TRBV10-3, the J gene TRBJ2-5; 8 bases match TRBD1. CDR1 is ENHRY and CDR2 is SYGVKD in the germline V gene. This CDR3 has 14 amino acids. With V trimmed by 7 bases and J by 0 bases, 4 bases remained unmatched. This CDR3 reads CAIKDRDYQETQYF. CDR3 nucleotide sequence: TGTGCCATCAAGGACAGGGACTACCAAGAGACCCAGTACTTC.

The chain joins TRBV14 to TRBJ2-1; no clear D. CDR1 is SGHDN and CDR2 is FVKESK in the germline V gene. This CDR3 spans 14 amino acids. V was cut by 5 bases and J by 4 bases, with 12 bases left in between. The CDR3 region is CASSKSPRYNEQFF. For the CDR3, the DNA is TGTGCCAGCAGCAAAAGCCCCCGATACAATGAGCAGTTCTTC. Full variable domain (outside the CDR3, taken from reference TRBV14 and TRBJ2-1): EAGVTQFPSHSVIEKGQTVTLRCDPISGHDNLYWYRRVMGKEIKFLLHFVKESKQDESGMPNNRFLAERTGGTYSTLKVQPAELEDSGVYFCASSKSPRYNEQFFGPGTRLTVL.

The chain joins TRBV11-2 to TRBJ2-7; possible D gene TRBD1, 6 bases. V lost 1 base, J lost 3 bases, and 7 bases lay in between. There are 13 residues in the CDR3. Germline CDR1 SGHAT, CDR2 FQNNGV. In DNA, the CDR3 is TGTGCCAGCAGCTTAGGACAGGACTACGAGCAGTACTTC. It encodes CASSLGQDYEQYF.

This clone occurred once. CDR3: CASSERRGSGNTIYF. The CDR3 nucleotides are TGCGCCAGCAGTGAGAGGCGGGGTTCTGGAAACACCATATATTTT. The rearrangement uses TRBV10-2 and TRBJ1-3; D ambiguous. Trimming took 2 bases from V and 1 from J, leaving 9 bases between them. The CDR3 sequence is 15 residues long. Germline CDR1 and CDR2: WSHSY and SAAADI.

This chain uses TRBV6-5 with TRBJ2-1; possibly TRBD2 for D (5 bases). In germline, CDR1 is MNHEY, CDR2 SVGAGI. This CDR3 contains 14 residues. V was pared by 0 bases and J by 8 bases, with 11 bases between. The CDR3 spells CASSYSTGIDEQFF. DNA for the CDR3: TGTGCCAGCAGTTACTCCACGGGAATCGATGAGCAGTTCTTC.

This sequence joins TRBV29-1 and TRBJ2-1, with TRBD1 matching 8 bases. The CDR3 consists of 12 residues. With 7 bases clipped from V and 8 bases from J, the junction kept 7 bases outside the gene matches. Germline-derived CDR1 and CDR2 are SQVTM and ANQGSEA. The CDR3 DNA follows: TGCAGCGCCACCAGGGGGCAGCATGAGCAGTTCTTC. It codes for CSATRGQHEQFF.

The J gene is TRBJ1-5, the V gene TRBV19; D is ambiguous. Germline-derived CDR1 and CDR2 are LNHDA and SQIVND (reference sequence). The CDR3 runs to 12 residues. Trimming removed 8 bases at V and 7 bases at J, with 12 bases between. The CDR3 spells CASGDQRQPQHF. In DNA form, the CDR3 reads TGTGCCAGTGGAGACCAGAGGCAGCCCCAGCATTTT.

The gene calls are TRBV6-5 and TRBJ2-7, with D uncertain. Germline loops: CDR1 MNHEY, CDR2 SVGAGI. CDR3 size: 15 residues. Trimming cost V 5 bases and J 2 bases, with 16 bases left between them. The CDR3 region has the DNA TGTGCCAGCAGTAGAACCCTGACTGAAACCTACGAGCAGTACTTC. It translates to CASSRTLTETYEQYF.

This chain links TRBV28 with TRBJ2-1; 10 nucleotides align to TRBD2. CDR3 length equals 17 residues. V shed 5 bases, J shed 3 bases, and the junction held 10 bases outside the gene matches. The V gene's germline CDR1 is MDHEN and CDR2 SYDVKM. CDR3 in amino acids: CASSPPERGGRYNEQFF. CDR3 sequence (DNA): TGTGCCAGCAGTCCTCCGGAGCGGGGGGGCCGCTACAATGAGCAGTTCTTC.